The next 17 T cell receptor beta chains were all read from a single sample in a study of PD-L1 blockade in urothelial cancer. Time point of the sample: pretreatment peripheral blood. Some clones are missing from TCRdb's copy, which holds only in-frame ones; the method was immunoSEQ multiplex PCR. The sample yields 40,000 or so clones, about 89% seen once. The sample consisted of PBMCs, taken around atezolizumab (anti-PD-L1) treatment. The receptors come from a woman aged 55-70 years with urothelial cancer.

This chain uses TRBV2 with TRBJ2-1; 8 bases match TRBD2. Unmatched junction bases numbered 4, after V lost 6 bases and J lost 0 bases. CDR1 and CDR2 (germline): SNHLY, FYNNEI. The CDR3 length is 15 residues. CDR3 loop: CASRETSASYNEQFF. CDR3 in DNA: TGTGCCAGCAGGGAGACTAGCGCCTCCTACAATGAGCAGTTCTTC. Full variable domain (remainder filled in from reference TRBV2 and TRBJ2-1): EPEVTQTPSHQVTQMGQEVILRCVPISNHLYFYWYRQILGQKVEFLVSFYNNEISEKSEIFDDQFSVERPDGSNFTLKIRSTKLEDSAMYFCASRETSASYNEQFFGPGTRLTVL.

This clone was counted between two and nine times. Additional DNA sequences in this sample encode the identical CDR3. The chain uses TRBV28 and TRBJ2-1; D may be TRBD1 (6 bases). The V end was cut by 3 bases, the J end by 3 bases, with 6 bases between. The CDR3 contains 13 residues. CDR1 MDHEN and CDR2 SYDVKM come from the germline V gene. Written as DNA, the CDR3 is TGTGCCAGCAGTTTCAGGGGCTACAATGAGCAGTTCTTC. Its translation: CASSFRGYNEQFF.

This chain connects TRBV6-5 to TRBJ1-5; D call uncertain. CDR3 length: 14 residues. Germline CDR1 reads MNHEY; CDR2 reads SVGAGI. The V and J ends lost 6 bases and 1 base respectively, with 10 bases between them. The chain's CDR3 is CASSRQASNQPQHF. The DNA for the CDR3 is TGTGCCAGCAGCCGCCAAGCGAGCAATCAGCCCCAGCATTTT.

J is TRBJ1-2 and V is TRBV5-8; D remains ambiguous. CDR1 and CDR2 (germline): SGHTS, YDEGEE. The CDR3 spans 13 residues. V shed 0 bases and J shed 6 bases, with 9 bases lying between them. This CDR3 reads CASSLAQADGYTF. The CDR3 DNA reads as TGTGCCAGCAGCTTGGCCCAGGCAGATGGCTACACCTTC.

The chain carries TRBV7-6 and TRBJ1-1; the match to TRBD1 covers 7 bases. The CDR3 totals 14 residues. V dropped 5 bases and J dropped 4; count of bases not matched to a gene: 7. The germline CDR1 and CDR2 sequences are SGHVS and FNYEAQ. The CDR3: CASSQRQGITEAFF. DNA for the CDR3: TGTGCCAGCAGCCAAAGACAGGGCATCACTGAAGCTTTCTTT.

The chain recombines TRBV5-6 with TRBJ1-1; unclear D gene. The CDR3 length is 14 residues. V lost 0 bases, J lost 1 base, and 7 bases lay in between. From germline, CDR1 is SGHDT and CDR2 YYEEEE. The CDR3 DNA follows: TGTGCCAGCAGCTTGGGGCAGGCGAACACTGAAGCTTTCTTT. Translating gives CASSLGQANTEAFF.

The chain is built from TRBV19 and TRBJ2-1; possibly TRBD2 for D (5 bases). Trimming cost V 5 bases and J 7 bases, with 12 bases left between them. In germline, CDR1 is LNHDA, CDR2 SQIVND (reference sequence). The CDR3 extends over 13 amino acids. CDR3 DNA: TGTGCCAGTAGTTCGACCCGGAGGAATGAGCAGTTCTTC. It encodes CASSSTRRNEQFF.

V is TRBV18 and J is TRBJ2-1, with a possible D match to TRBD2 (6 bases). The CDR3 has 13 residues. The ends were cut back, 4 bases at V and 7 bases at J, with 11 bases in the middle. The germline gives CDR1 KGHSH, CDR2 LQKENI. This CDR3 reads CASSQRDFNEQFF. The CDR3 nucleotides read TGTGCCAGCTCACAACGGGACTTTAATGAGCAGTTCTTC. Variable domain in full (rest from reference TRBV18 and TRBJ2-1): NAGVMQNPRHLVRRRGQEARLRCSPMKGHSHVYWYRQLPEEGLKFMVYLQKENIIDESGMPKERFSAEFPKEGPSILRIQQVVRGDSAAYFCASSQRDFNEQFFGPGTRLTVL.

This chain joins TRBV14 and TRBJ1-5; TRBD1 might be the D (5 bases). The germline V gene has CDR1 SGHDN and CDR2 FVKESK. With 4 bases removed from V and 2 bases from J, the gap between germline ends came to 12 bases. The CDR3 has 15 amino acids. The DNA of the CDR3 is TGTGCCAGCAGCCGGGGGGGAGAGGGCAATCAGCCCCAGCATTTT. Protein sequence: CASSRGGEGNQPQHF.

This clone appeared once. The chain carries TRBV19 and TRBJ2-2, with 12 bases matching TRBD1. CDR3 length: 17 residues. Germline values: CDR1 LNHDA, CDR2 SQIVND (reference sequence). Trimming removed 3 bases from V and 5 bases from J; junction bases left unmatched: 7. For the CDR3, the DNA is TGTGCCAGTAGTATTAGAGGGACAGGGGGCAATACCGGGGAGCTGTTTTTT. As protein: CASSIRGTGGNTGELFF.

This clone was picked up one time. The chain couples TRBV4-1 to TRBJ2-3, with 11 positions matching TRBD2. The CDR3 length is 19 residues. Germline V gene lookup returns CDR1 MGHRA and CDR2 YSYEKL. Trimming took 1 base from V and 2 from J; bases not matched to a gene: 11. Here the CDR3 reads CASSQVPLTSGIDTDTQYF. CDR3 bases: TGCGCCAGCAGCCAAGTCCCTCTGACTAGCGGGATTGACACAGATACGCAGTATTTT.

In DNA form, the CDR3 reads TGTGCCAGCAGCTTGGGGACAGGCCTCGTCTCCTACGAGCAGTACTTC. Its translation is CASSLGTGLVSYEQYF. The rearrangement joins TRBV27 to TRBJ2-7; 8 nucleotides agree with TRBD1. Looked up from germline, CDR1 is MNHEY and CDR2 is SMNVEV (reference sequence). The CDR3 totals 16 residues. Trimming at V came to 6 bases and at J to 0 bases, leaving 10 bases not matched to a gene.

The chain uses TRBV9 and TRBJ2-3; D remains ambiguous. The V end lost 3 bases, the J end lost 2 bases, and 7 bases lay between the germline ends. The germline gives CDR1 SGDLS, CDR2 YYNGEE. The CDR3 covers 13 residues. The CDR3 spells CASSGALTDTQYF. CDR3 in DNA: TGTGCCAGCAGCGGGGCCCTCACAGATACGCAGTATTTT.

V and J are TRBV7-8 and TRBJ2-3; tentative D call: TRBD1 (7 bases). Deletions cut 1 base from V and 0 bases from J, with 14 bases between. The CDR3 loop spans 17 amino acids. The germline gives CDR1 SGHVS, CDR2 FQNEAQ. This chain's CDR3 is CASSLDRGTASTDTQYF. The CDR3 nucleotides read TGTGCCAGCAGCTTAGATCGCGGGACAGCAAGCACAGATACGCAGTATTTT. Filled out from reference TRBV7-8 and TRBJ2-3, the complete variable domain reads GAGVSQSPRYKVAKRGQDVALRCDPISGHVSLFWYQQALGQGPEFLTYFQNEAQLDKSGLPSDRFFAERPEGSVSTLKIQRTQQEDSAVYLCASSLDRGTASTDTQYFGPGTRLTVL.

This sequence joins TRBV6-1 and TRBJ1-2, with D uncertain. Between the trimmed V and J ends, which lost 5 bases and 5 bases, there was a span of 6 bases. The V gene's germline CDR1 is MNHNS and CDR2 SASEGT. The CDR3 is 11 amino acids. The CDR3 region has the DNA TGTGCCAGCAGTCGTATTTATGGCTACACCTTC. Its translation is CASSRIYGYTF.

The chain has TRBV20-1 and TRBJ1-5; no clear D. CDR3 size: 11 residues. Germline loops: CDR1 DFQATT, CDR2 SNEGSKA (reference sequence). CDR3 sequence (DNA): TGCAGCTCGGGAGTGGGGCAGCCCCAGCATTTT. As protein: CSSGVGQPQHF.

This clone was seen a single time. CDR3 sequence (DNA): TGTGCCTGGACCCCGGGACAGAGACTATTTTCTGGAAACACCATATATTTT. It yields the protein CAWTPGQRLFSGNTIYF. The rearrangement uses TRBV30 and TRBJ1-3; TRBD1 matches 7 bases. Germline trimming cut 4 bases from V and 1 base from J; bases unmatched to any gene: 13. Germline CDR1 reads GTSNPN; CDR2 reads SVGIG (reference sequence). The CDR3 extends over 17 amino acids.